This T cell receptor (beta chain) originates from a study of T cells after yellow fever vaccination. Overall study: Low-cell-number fractions underwent preparation using SMART-Seq v4 Ultra Low Input. The study's findings and limits: Most clones from primary vaccination were detected again post-booster (approximately 96% CD4, around 88% CD8). Weaker overall, the secondary response nonetheless peaked faster (day 5 versus 15).

5'RACE template switching added a universal primer site and UMIs to TCR cDNA. Each CDR3 protein gets one entry after TCRdb re-called the 5' RACE reads with MiXCR. The repertoire holds over 250,000 distinct CDR3 sequences, with roughly 4.3% as singletons. There are a few counts of this clonotype. Its antigen is not known. V shed 3 bases and J 5 bases; nucleotides not matched to a gene: 5. CDR1 is LGHNA and CDR2 is YNFKEQ in the germline V gene. The CDR3 is 16 amino acids. The specimen comprised PBMCs, sampled 5 days after the yellow fever booster vaccination. J is TRBJ2-2 and V is TRBV4-2; TRBD1 aligns across 11 bases. The TCR comes from a man younger than 35 who received the YFV17D yellow fever vaccine. The DNA of the CDR3 is TGTGCCAGCAGCCAGGAAGGGACAGGGGGGACCGGGGAGCTGTTTTTT. Its translation: CASSQEGTGGTGELFF.